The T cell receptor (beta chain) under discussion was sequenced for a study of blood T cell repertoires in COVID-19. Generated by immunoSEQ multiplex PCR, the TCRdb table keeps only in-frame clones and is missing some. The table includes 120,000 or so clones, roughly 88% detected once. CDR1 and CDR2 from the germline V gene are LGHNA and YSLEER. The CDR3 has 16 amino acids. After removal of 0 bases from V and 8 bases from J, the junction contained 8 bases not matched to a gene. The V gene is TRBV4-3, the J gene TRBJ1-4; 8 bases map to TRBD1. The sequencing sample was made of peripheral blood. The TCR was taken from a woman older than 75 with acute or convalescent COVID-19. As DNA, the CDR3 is TGCGCCAGCAGCCAAGACGCCCGGACAGGGAGCGAAAAACTGTTTTTT. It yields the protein CASSQDARTGSEKLFF.